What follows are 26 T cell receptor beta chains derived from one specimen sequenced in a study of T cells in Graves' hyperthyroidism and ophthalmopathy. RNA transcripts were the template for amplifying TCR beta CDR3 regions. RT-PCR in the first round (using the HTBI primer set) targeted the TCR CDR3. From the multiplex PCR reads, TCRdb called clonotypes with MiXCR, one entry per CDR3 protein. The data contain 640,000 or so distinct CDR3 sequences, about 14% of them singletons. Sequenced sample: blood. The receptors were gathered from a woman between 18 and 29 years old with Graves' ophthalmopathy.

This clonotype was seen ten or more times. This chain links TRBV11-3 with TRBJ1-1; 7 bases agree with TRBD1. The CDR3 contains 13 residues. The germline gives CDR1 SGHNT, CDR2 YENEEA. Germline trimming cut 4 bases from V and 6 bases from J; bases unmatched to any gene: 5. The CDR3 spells CASSWRQGAEAFF. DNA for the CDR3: TGTGCCAGCAGCTGGAGACAGGGCGCTGAAGCTTTCTTT. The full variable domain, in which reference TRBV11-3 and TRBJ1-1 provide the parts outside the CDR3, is EAGVVQSPRYKIIEKKQPVAFWCNPISGHNTLYWYLQNLGQGPELLIRYENEEAVDDSQLPKDRFSAERLKGVDSTLKIQPAELGDSAVYLCASSWRQGAEAFFGQGTRLTVV.

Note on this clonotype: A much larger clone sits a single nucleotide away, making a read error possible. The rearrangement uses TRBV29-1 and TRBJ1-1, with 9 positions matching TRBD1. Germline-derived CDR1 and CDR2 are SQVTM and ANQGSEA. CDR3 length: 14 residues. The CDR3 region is CGVQQGALDTEAFF. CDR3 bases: TGCGGCGTCCAACAGGGGGCCTTGGACACTGAAGCTTTCTTT.

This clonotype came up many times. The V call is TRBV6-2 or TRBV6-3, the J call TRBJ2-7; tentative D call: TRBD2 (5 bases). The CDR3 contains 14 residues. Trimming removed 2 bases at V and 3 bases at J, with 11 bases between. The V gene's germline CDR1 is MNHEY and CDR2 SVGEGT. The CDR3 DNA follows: TGTGCCAGCAGTTACGGTTTAGGGAGCTACGAGCAGTACTTC. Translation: CASSYGLGSYEQYF.

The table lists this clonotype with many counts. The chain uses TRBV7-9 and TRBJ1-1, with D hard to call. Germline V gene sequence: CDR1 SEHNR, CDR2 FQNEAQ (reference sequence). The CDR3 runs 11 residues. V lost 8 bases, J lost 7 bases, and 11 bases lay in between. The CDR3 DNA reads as TGTGCCAGCCCGGCCCCTTTTGAAGCTTTCTTT. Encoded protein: CASPAPFEAFF.

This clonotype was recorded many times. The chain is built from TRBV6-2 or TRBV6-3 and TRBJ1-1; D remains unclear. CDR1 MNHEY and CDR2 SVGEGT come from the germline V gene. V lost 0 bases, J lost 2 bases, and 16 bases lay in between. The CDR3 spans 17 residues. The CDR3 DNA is TGTGCCAGCAGTTACTCGGTAGCGATCGGGATTAACACTGAAGCTTTCTTT. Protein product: CASSYSVAIGINTEAFF.

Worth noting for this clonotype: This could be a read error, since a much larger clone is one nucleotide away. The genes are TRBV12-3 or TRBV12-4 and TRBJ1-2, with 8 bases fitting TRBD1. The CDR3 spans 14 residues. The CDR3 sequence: CASTRTGWGYGFTF. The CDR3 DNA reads TGTGCCAGTACGCGGACAGGGTGGGGCTATGGCTTCACCTTC.

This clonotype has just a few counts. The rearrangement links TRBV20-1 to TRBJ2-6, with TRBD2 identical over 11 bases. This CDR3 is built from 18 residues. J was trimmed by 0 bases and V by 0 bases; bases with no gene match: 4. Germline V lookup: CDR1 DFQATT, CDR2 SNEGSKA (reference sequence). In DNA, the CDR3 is TGCAGTGCTAGAGACCTAGCGGGAGGAGGCTCTGGGGCCAACGTCCTGACTTTC. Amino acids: CSARDLAGGGSGANVLTF.

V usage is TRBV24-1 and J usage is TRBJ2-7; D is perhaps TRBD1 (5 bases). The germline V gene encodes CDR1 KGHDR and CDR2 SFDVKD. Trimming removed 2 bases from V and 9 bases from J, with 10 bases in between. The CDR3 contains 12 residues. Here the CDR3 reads CATSDSDRGQYF. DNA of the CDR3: TGTGCCACCAGTGATTCCGACAGAGGGCAGTACTTC.

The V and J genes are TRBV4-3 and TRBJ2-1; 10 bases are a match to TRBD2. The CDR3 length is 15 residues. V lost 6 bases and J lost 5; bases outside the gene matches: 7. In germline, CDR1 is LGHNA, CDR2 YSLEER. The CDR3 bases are TGCGCCAGCAGTCCAGGGACTAGCGTCAACAATGAGCAGTTCTTC. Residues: CASSPGTSVNNEQFF.

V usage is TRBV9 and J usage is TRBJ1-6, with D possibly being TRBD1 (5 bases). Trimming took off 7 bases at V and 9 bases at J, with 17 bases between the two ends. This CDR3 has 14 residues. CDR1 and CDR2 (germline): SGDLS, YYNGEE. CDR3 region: CASRYKLGGSPLHF. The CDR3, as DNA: TGTGCCAGCCGCTATAAGCTCGGGGGTTCACCCCTCCACTTT.

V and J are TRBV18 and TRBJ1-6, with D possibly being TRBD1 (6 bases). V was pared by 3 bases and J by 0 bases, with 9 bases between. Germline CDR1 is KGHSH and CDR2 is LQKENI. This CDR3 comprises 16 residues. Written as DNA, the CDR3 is TGTGCCAGCTCACCGCAGGGGCGCTCCTATAATTCACCCCTCCACTTT. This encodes CASSPQGRSYNSPLHF.

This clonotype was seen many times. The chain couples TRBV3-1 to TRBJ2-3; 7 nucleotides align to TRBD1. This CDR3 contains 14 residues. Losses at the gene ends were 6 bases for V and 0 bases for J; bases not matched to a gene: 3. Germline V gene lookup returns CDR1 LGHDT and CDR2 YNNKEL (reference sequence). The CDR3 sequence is CASRPGGSTDTQYF. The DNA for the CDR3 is TGTGCCAGCAGGCCAGGGGGTAGCACAGATACGCAGTATTTT.

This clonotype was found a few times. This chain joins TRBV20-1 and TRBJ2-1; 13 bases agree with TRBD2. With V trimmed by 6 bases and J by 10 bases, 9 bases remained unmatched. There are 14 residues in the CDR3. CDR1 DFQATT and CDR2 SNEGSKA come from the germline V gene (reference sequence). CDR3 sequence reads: CSARGLAGRVEQFF. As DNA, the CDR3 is TGCAGTGCAAGGGGACTAGCGGGACGTGTAGAGCAGTTCTTC.

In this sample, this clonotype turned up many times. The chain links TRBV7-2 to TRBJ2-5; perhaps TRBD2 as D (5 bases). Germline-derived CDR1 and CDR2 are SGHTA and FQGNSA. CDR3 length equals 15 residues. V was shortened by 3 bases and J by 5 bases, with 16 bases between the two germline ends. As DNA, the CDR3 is TGTGCCAGCAGCTTGGGATCAACTAGGTCGGAGACCCAGTACTTC. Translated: CASSLGSTRSETQYF.

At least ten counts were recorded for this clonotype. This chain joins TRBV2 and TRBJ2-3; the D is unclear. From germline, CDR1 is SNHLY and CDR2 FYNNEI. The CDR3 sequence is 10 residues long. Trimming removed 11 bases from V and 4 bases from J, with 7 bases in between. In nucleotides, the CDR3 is TGTGCCGGAATGTCAGATACGCAGTATTTT. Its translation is CAGMSDTQYF.

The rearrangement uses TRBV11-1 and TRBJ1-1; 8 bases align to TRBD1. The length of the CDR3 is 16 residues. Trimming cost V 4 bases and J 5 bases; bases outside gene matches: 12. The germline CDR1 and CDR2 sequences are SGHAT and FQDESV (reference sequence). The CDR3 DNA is TGTGCCAGCAGCTCCCAAGCGCAGGGGGCGCGGACTGAAGCTTTCTTT. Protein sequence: CASSSQAQGARTEAFF.

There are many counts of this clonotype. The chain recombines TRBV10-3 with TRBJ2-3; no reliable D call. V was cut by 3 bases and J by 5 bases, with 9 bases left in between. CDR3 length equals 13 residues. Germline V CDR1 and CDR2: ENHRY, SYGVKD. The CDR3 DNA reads TGTGCCATCAGTGATATTAGGGAAGATACGCAGTATTTT. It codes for CAISDIREDTQYF.

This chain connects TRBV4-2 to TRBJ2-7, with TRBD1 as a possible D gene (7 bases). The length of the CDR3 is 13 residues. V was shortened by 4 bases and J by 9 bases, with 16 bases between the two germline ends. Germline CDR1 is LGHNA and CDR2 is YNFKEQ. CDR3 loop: CASSPGGGSVQYF. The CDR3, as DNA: TGTGCCAGCAGCCCCGGAGGGGGCTCGGTGCAGTACTTC.

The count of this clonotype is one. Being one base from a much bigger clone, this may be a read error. The chain's CDR3 is CASSLGGFPLIYGYTF. As DNA, the CDR3 is TGTGCCAGCAGCCTAGGGGGCTTTCCCCTTATCTATGGCTACACCTTC. The rearrangement uses TRBV3-1 and TRBJ1-2, with 7 bases aligning to TRBD1. The CDR3 totals 16 residues. V lost 4 bases to trimming and J lost 4 bases; unmatched junction nucleotides: 12. The V gene's germline CDR1 is LGHDT and CDR2 YNNKEL (reference sequence).

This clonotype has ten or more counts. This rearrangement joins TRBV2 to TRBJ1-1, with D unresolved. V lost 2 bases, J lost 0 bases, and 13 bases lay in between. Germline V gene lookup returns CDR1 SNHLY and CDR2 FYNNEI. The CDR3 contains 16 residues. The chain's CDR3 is CASSEFWQGMNTEAFF. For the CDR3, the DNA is TGTGCCAGCAGTGAATTTTGGCAAGGGATGAACACTGAAGCTTTCTTT.

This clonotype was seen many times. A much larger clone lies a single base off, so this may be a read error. Here the CDR3 DNA reads TGTGCCAGCAGAAGGGACAGCAACACTGAAGCTTTCTTT. Translation gives CASRRDSNTEAFF. V is TRBV12-3 or TRBV12-4 and J is TRBJ1-1, with 7 bases that match TRBD1. This CDR3 contains 13 residues. J was trimmed by 2 bases and V by 6 bases; bases with no gene match: 3.

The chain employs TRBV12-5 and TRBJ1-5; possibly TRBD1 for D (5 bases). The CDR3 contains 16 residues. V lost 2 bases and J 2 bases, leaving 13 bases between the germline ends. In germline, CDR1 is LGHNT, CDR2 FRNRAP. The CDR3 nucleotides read TGTGCTAGTGGTTTGAATGGGGGGAGAGGCAATCAGCCCCAGCATTTT. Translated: CASGLNGGRGNQPQHF.

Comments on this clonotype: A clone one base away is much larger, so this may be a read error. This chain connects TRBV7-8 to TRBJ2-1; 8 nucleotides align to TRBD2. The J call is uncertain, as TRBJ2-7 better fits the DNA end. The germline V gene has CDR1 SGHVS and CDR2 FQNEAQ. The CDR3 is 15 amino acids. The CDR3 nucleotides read TGTGCCAGCAGCTTAGCGGGGAAGCGGGGGAATGAGCAGTACTTC. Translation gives CASSLAGKRGNEQYF.

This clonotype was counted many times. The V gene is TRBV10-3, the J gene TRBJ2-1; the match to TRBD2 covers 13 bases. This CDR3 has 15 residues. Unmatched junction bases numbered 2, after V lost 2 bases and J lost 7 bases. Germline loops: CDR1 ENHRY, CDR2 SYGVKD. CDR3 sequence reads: CAISEGLAGANEQFF. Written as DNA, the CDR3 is TGTGCCATCAGTGAGGGACTAGCGGGAGCGAATGAGCAGTTCTTC.

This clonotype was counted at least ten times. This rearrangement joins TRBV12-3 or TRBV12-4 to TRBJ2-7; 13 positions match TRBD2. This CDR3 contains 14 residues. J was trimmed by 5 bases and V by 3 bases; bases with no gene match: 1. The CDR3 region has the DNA TGTGCCAGCAGTTTGACTAGCGGGAGGCACGAGCAGTACTTC. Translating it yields CASSLTSGRHEQYF.

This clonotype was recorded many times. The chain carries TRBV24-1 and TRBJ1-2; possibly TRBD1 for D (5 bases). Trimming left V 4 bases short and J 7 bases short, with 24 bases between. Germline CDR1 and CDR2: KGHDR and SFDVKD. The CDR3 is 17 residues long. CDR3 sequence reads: CATSDPPRQFSVSGYTF. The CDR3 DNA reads TGTGCCACCAGTGACCCTCCCAGACAGTTCTCGGTATCTGGCTACACCTTC.